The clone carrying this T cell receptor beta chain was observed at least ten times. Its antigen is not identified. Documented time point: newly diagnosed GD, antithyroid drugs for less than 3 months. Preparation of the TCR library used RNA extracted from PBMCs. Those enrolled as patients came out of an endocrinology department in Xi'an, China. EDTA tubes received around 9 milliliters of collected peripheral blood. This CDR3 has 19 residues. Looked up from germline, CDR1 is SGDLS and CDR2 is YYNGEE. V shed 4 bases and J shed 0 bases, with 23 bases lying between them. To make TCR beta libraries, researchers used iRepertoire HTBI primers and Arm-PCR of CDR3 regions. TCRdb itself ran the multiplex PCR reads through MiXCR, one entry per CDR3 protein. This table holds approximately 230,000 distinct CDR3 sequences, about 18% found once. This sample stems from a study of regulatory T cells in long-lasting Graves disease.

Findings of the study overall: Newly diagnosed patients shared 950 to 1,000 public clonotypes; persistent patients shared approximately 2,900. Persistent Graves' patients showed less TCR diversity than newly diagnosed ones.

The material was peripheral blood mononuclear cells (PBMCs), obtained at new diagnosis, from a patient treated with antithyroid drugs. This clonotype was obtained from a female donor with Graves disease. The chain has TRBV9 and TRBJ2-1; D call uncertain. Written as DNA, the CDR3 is TGTGCCAGCAGCAAAGCGCTTGGACGGATCCTCAGCTCCTACAATGAGCAGTTCTTC. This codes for CASSKALGRILSSYNEQFF.